A single sample is the source of the 32 T cell receptor beta chains below, sequenced in a study of beta chain features in type 1 diabetes. Expressed TCRB transcripts were sequenced because the entire RNA isolate underwent reverse transcription. The repertoire was sequenced with immunoSEQ multiplex PCR; TCRdb's copy has only in-frame clones and lacks some. This table has about 220,000 clones, approximately 11% appearing once. Sequenced sample: central memory CD4+ T cells from blood. The receptors were gathered from a man aged 18 to 29 in good health.

The chain employs TRBV30 and TRBJ2-2; D remains ambiguous. The CDR3 is 15 amino acids. Germline CDR1 is GTSNPN and CDR2 is SVGIG (reference sequence). Trimming pared 3 bases from V and 2 bases from J, leaving 13 bases between. CDR3 nucleotide sequence: TGTGCCTGGAGGAGGATGGCATATAACACCGGGGAGCTGTTTTTT. The encoded protein is CAWRRMAYNTGELFF.

The chain has TRBV7-6 and TRBJ2-3; TRBD2 aligns across 11 bases. Germline V gene sequence: CDR1 SGHVS, CDR2 FNYEAQ. The CDR3 extends over 16 amino acids. V trimming: 5 bases; J trimming: 0 bases; junction bases outside the gene matches: 4. The CDR3 DNA follows: TGTGCCAGCAGCGGGTGGACTAGCGGGAGCACAGATACGCAGTATTTT. It is translated as CASSGWTSGSTDTQYF.

This chain links TRBV29-1 with TRBJ1-2; TRBD1 is a possible D gene (6 bases). Germline V gene data show CDR1 as SQVTM and CDR2 as ANQGSEA. Trimming left V 5 bases short and J 8 bases short, with 15 bases between. This CDR3 has 12 amino acids. CDR3 sequence reads: CSVRTGNLGYTF. CDR3 in DNA: TGCAGCGTTCGCACAGGGAATCTAGGCTACACCTTC.

The chain couples TRBV5-1 to TRBJ2-2; D is possibly TRBD1 (6 bases). This CDR3 is 13 amino acids long. Trimming pared 2 bases from V and 6 bases from J, leaving 8 bases between. Germline lookup yields CDR1 SGHRS and CDR2 YFSETQ. CDR3 DNA: TGCGCCAGCAGCTTACAGGGACCCGGGGAGCTGTTTTTT. It is translated as CASSLQGPGELFF.

There are many counts of this clone. V and J are TRBV7-2 and TRBJ2-2; 7 bases map to TRBD2. This CDR3 contains 14 residues. V shed 1 base, J shed 9 bases, and the junction held 5 bases outside the gene matches. Germline V gives CDR1 SGHTA, CDR2 FQGNSA. The CDR3 here is CASSLGGTIRELFF. For the CDR3, the DNA is TGTGCCAGCAGCTTAGGGGGGACTATCAGGGAGCTGTTTTTT.

J is TRBJ1-3 and V is TRBV15; 7 bases are a match to TRBD1. Germline loops: CDR1 LNHNV, CDR2 YYDKDF (reference sequence). V shed 1 base, J shed 2 bases, and the junction held 2 bases outside the gene matches. The CDR3 is 15 residues long. The CDR3 region is CATSRGGQAGNTIYF. As DNA, the CDR3 is TGTGCCACCAGCAGAGGAGGACAGGCTGGAAACACCATATATTTT.

The chain joins TRBV7-9 to TRBJ2-2; D remains ambiguous. Germline assignment: CDR1 SEHNR and CDR2 FQNEAQ (reference sequence). The V gene lost 5 bases and the J gene lost 6 bases, with 13 bases spanning the gap. The CDR3 length is 14 residues. The CDR3 bases are TGTGCCAGCAGCACCTCACCTTTATCCGGGGAGCTGTTTTTT. Its protein is CASSTSPLSGELFF.

This clone was counted only a few times. CDR3 coding DNA: TGCAGCGGGAAAACCGGGACAGGGAATGAGCAGTTCTTC. Translating gives CSGKTGTGNEQFF. This sequence joins TRBV29-1 and TRBJ2-1, with 9 positions matching TRBD1. This CDR3 has 13 amino acids. Trimming removed 7 bases from V and 7 bases from J; junction bases left unmatched: 8. Germline CDR1 SQVTM, CDR2 ANQGSEA.

In its sample, this clone was seen many times. The chain recombines TRBV7-9 with TRBJ1-2; tentative D call: TRBD1 (5 bases). This CDR3 contains 13 residues. With 0 bases removed from V and 6 bases from J, the gap between germline ends came to 8 bases. Germline values: CDR1 SEHNR, CDR2 FQNEAQ (reference sequence). The CDR3 sequence: CASSLATVHGYTF. CDR3 bases: TGTGCCAGCAGCTTAGCGACAGTCCATGGCTACACCTTC.

The chain joins TRBV6-5 to TRBJ1-2, with 8 nucleotides matching TRBD1. The ends lost 5 bases at V and 3 bases at J; junction bases unmatched: 2. This CDR3 spans 13 amino acids. The germline V gene has CDR1 MNHEY and CDR2 SVGAGI. The CDR3 DNA reads TGTGCCAGCAGTCTGGGACAGGACTATGGCTACACCTTC. Protein: CASSLGQDYGYTF.

The rearrangement links TRBV7-2 to TRBJ1-4, with 10 bases aligning to TRBD1. The CDR3 is 14 residues long. CDR1 and CDR2 (germline): SGHTA, FQGNSA. After removal of 5 bases from V and 10 bases from J, the junction contained 7 bases not matched to a gene. CDR3 nucleotides: TGTGCCAGCAGCGCGGACAGGGGGAGTGGAAAACTGTTTTTT. Its translation: CASSADRGSGKLFF.

A few counts support this clone. The chain couples TRBV4-3 to TRBJ2-5; D is possibly TRBD2 (7 bases). Gene TRBJ2-7 matches the end of the DNA better, so the J call may be wrong. Germline values: CDR1 LGHNA, CDR2 YSLEER. CDR3 length equals 14 residues. The CDR3 region has the DNA TGCGCCAGCAGCCAAGATCAGGGGAGGGGCGAGCAGTACTTC. Its translation: CASSQDQGRGEQYF.

This clone was recorded many times. The V call is TRBV30, the J call TRBJ1-4; D is perhaps TRBD1 (6 bases). The germline V gene encodes CDR1 GTSNPN and CDR2 SVGIG (reference sequence). V lost 3 bases, J lost 3 bases, and 17 bases lay in between. CDR3 length: 16 residues. Here the CDR3 DNA reads TGTGCCTGGAGCCGAAGTAATAAGGGGGCTAATGAAAAACTGTTTTTT. Its protein product is CAWSRSNKGANEKLFF. The full variable domain, completed using reference TRBV30 and TRBJ1-4, is SQTIHQWPATLVQPVGSPLSLECTVEGTSNPNLYWYRQAAGRGLQLLFYSVGIGQISSEVPQNLSASRPQDRQFILSSKKLLLSDSGFYLCAWSRSNKGANEKLFFGSGTQLSVL.

This clone was seen a handful of times. V is TRBV7-2 and J is TRBJ2-1, with 10 bases that match TRBD2. The trim removed 5 bases at V and 3 bases at J, leaving 7 bases unmatched. The CDR3 extends over 16 amino acids. CDR1 and CDR2 (germline): SGHTA, FQGNSA. In DNA, the CDR3 is TGTGCCAGCAGCCCCCAGACTAGCGGGCGCTACAATGAGCAGTTCTTC. This gives the protein CASSPQTSGRYNEQFF.

The rearrangement joins TRBV28 to TRBJ2-1, with TRBD2 identical over 8 bases. Losses at the gene ends were 4 bases for V and 8 bases for J; bases not matched to a gene: 16. Germline CDR1 and CDR2: MDHEN and SYDVKM. CDR3 length equals 17 residues. The CDR3 region is CASSSSTLAEKRYEQFF. DNA for the CDR3: TGTGCCAGCAGTTCCAGTACACTAGCGGAAAAGAGGTATGAGCAGTTCTTC.

This clone has a count of ten or more. The V call is TRBV29-1, the J call TRBJ2-1; 7 positions match TRBD2. The CDR3 has 17 amino acids. Germline loops: CDR1 SQVTM, CDR2 ANQGSEA. J was trimmed by 3 bases and V by 1 base; bases with no gene match: 12. The CDR3 DNA is TGCAGCGTTGAAGGGCAGGGCCGCGGGAGAAACTACAATGAGCAGTTCTTC. This gives the protein CSVEGQGRGRNYNEQFF.

This clone was picked up a small number of times. The chain recombines TRBV15 with TRBJ2-1, with D unclear. The V gene lost 0 bases and the J gene lost 8 bases, with 14 bases spanning the gap. CDR1 and CDR2 (germline): LNHNV, YYDKDF (reference sequence). The CDR3 has 15 amino acids. CDR3 protein: CATSRDAPTTDEQFF. In DNA, the CDR3 is TGTGCCACCAGCAGAGATGCCCCCACCACCGATGAGCAGTTCTTC.

The CDR3 region is CASSQDWRGDPSDEQFF. Here the CDR3 DNA reads TGTGCCAGCAGCCAAGATTGGCGGGGGGACCCCTCGGATGAGCAGTTCTTC. The chain is built from TRBV4-2 and TRBJ2-1; 8 bases are a match to TRBD2. Germline-derived CDR1 and CDR2 are LGHNA and YNFKEQ. Trimming took 0 bases from V and 8 from J; bases not matched to a gene: 12. The CDR3 totals 17 residues.

This clone was counted a few times. The chain couples TRBV6-5 to TRBJ1-1; weak D call: TRBD1 (5 bases). The CDR3 contains 13 residues. Per germline, CDR1 MNHEY and CDR2 SVGAGI. The germline V and J ends were trimmed by 2 bases and 6 bases, with 10 bases remaining between them. The CDR3 coding sequence is TGTGCCAGCAGTTACCAGCGGGGCGCTGAAGCTTTCTTT. Its protein product is CASSYQRGAEAFF.

This clone was seen repeatedly, ten times or more. The chain joins TRBV7-2 to TRBJ2-3; D not resolved. CDR1 is SGHTA and CDR2 is FQGNSA in the germline V gene. Between the trimmed V and J ends, which lost 4 bases and 0 bases, there was a span of 11 bases. The CDR3 is made up of 15 amino acids. Here the CDR3 DNA reads TGTGCCAGCAGCTCGAGCAGGCAAAGCACAGATACGCAGTATTTT. It encodes CASSSSRQSTDTQYF.

This clone turned up a few times. The chain recombines TRBV2 with TRBJ2-7; TRBD1 matches 9 bases. Germline CDR1 reads SNHLY; CDR2 reads FYNNEI. J was trimmed by 1 base and V by 8 bases; bases with no gene match: 6. This CDR3 is 14 amino acids long. CDR3 sequence (DNA): TGTGCCAGCGGGTGGGACAGGGCGTCCTACGAGCAGTACTTC. Residues: CASGWDRASYEQYF.

This clone was seen a few times. The chain links TRBV30 to TRBJ2-3, with D unclear. The CDR3 has 11 residues. From germline, CDR1 is GTSNPN and CDR2 SVGIG (reference sequence). In nucleotides, the CDR3 is TGTGCGCATACTATGGCAGATACGCAGTATTTT. Protein sequence: CAHTMADTQYF. Based on the CDR3 plus reference TRBV30 and TRBJ2-3, the full variable domain is SQTIHQWPATLVQPVGSPLSLECTVEGTSNPNLYWYRQAAGRGLQLLFYSVGIGQISSEVPQNLSASRPQDRQFILSSKKLLLSDSGFYLCAHTMADTQYFGPGTRLTVL.

This clone was counted between two and nine times. The chain combines TRBV27 with TRBJ2-5, with 8 positions matching TRBD1. CDR1 and CDR2 (germline): MNHEY, SMNVEV (reference sequence). J lost 2 bases, V lost 6 bases, and 5 bases had no gene match. The CDR3 has 14 residues. This chain's CDR3 is CASSRTGRQETQYF. In nucleotides, the CDR3 is TGTGCCAGCAGCCGGACAGGGCGGCAAGAGACCCAGTACTTC.

This clone came up many times. J is TRBJ2-3 and V is TRBV29-1, with no clear D. The CDR3 spans 13 residues. Trimming pared 3 bases from V and 4 bases from J, leaving 11 bases between. The germline V gene encodes CDR1 SQVTM and CDR2 ANQGSEA. CDR3 region: CSVEDQLADTQYF. The CDR3 DNA sequence: TGCAGCGTTGAGGACCAATTGGCAGATACGCAGTATTTT.

The sample holds one count of this clone. A much more abundant neighbour one base away suggests this may be a read error. The rearrangement uses TRBV7-2 and TRBJ2-5; D not resolved. Germline V gene lookup returns CDR1 SGHTA and CDR2 FQGNSA. Deletions cut 3 bases from V and 5 bases from J, with 4 bases between. The CDR3 contains 11 residues. The CDR3 loop is CASSFTETQYF. The CDR3 DNA sequence: TGTGCCAGCAGCTTTACGGAGACCCAGTACTTC. Full variable domain (rest looked up from reference TRBV7-2 and TRBJ2-5): GAGVSQSPSNKVTEKGKDVELRCDPISGHTALYWYRQSLGQGLEFLIYFQGNSAPDKSGLPSDRFSAERTGGSVSTLTIQRTQQEDSAVYLCASSFTETQYFGPGTRLLVL.

On this clone: It differs at one base from a far larger clone, so likely a read error. The chain employs TRBV5-1 and TRBJ2-1, with TRBD2 as a possible D gene (5 bases). Germline V gene data show CDR1 as SGHRS and CDR2 as YFSETQ. The CDR3 runs to 18 residues. The DNA for the CDR3 is TGCGCCATCAGCTTGGAAGGTCCTAGCCCCTTATCCTACAATGAGCAGTTCTTC. Translated, it gives CAISLEGPSPLSYNEQFF.

This clone was recorded many times. CDR3 protein: CASSLAGGSLYEQYF. The CDR3 DNA reads TGTGCCAGCAGCTTGGCCGGCGGGAGTCTCTACGAGCAGTACTTC. J is TRBJ2-7 and V is TRBV5-4; TRBD2 matches at 7 bases. The CDR3 spans 15 residues. Trimming removed 0 bases from V and 3 bases from J; junction bases left unmatched: 6. The germline CDR1 and CDR2 sequences are SGHNT and YYREEE (reference sequence).

CDR3 DNA sequence: TGTGCCTGGTCTGGGGCGGCGGTCGGGGAGCTGTTTTTT. It specifies CAWSGAAVGELFF. The rearrangement uses TRBV30 and TRBJ2-2; possible D gene TRBD1, 5 bases. The germline CDR1 and CDR2 sequences are GTSNPN and SVGIG (reference sequence). The CDR3 length is 13 residues. Trimming removed 5 bases from V and 7 bases from J, with 14 bases in between.

This clone was recorded a few times. This rearrangement joins TRBV15 to TRBJ2-3; D may match TRBD1 or TRBD2 (6 bases each). Trimming cost V 0 bases and J 2 bases, with 18 bases left between them. This CDR3 is built from 18 residues. Germline lookup yields CDR1 LNHNV and CDR2 YYDKDF (reference sequence). The CDR3 region is CATSRDPPGARTTDTQYF. The DNA for the CDR3 is TGTGCCACCAGCAGAGATCCGCCGGGGGCGCGTACCACAGATACGCAGTATTTT.

This clone was detected many times. This rearrangement joins TRBV5-1 to TRBJ2-1, with no clear D. The CDR3 runs 15 residues. CDR1 is SGHRS and CDR2 is YFSETQ in the germline V gene. V dropped 3 bases and J dropped 1 base, with 11 bases sitting between them. The CDR3 region is CASSSNYASYNEQFF. In nucleotides, the CDR3 is TGCGCCAGCAGCTCAAACTACGCATCCTACAATGAGCAGTTCTTC. The variable domain in full, completed from reference TRBV5-1 and TRBJ2-1, reads KAGVTQTPRYLIKTRGQQVTLSCSPISGHRSVSWYQQTPGQGLQFLFEYFSETQRNKGNFPGRFSGRQFSNSRSEMNVSTLELGDSALYLCASSSNYASYNEQFFGPGTRLTVL.

The V and J genes are TRBV5-6 and TRBJ2-1; no firm D call. Germline values: CDR1 SGHDT, CDR2 YYEEEE. This CDR3 is built from 14 residues. V lost 4 bases to trimming and J lost 3 bases, with 11 bases between them. The CDR3 region is CASSRKIFYNEQFF. DNA for the CDR3: TGTGCCAGCAGCCGGAAAATATTCTACAATGAGCAGTTCTTC.

At least ten counts were recorded for this clone. This chain connects TRBV5-6 to TRBJ2-1; D ambiguous. CDR3 size: 13 residues. Trimming took off 8 bases at V and 5 bases at J, with 14 bases between the two ends. CDR1 and CDR2 from the germline V gene are SGHDT and YYEEEE. The CDR3 DNA sequence: TGTGCCAGTTCGGATGGCCCACACAATGAGCAGTTCTTC. Its translation: CASSDGPHNEQFF.